The table lists the clone carrying this TCR beta chain with a few counts. The antigen is unknown. The sample belongs to a study of cytomegalovirus exposure and HLA in healthy donors. General study points: At a 0.05 false discovery rate, a later analysis found some 17,000 TCR beta sequences to be associated with HLA alleles. Only CMV serostatus was available as immune exposure information.

Amplification used 60 Vbeta primers and 13 Jbeta primers. Per the original methods: Around 80 million unique TCR beta chains, around 10 million of them shared, were counted by a later analysis. Assay used: immunoSEQ multiplex PCR; TCRdb lists only in-frame clones, some missing. That table supplies the V and J calls and clone size; D and trimming were determined from the DNA. The data hold some 120,000 clones, with 81% observed a single time. Trimming cost V 0 bases and J 5 bases; bases outside gene matches: 4. Germline V gives CDR1 SGHRS, CDR2 YFSETQ. The CDR3 is 16 residues long. The sequenced sample was PBMCs. The source is a woman aged 25 to 45 in good health and CMV-seronegative. This chain uses TRBV5-1 with TRBJ2-4; 11 nucleotides align to TRBD1. DNA of the CDR3: TGCGCCAGCAGCTTGGGGACAGGGGGCTTCCAAAACATTCAGTACTTC. Its protein is CASSLGTGGFQNIQYF.